This TCR beta chain appears in the sequencing data of a study of blood T cell repertoires in COVID-19. Study-wide context: The United States, Italy and Spain supplied acute and convalescent COVID-19 samples. Sample material is recorded as cDNA or gDNA derived from T cells, B-cell-depleted T cells, or PBMCs.

Patients of the Seattle cohort, enrolled during active infection, were followed longitudinally. The CDR3 is 15 amino acids. J was trimmed by 7 bases and V by 5 bases; bases with no gene match: 3. Germline V lookup: CDR1 MNHEY, CDR2 SVGEGT. Original analysis: Estimates of nucleated cell counts were drawn from the amplification of reference gene primers. Only in-frame clones appear in the TCRdb table, and some are missing; sequencing was by immunoSEQ multiplex PCR. V and J calls and clone size come straight from that table; D and trimming were deduced from the DNA. The top ten hold 4.5% to 6% of the sample, which has 100,000 to 150,000 clones, about 74% seen once.

The origin of this receptor is a man of 80 years or more with COVID-19, enrolled during active disease. The genes are TRBV6-2 or TRBV6-3 and TRBJ2-2; 14 bases agree with TRBD2. Input material: peripheral blood. The CDR3 region has the DNA TGTGCCAGCAGTCGACTAGCGGGAGGGGTCGGGGAGCTGTTTTTT. Amino acid sequence: CASSRLAGGVGELFF.